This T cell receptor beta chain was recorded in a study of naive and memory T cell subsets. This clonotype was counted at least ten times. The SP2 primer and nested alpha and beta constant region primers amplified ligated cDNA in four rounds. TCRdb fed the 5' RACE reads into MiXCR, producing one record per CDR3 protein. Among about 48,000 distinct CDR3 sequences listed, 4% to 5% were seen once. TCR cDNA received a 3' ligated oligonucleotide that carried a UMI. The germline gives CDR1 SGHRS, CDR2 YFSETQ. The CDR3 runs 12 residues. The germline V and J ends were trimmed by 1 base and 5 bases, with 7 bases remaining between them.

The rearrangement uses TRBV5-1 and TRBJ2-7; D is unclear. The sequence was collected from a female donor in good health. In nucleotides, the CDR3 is TGCGCCAGCAGCTTGCTGGATGACGAGCAGTACTTC. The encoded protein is CASSLLDDEQYF.